These 13 T cell receptor beta chains came from one sample sequenced in a study of identical twins. TCRdb recomputed calls from the 5' RACE reads with MiXCR, one row per CDR3 protein. The sample lists hundreds of thousands of distinct CDR3 sequences; 15% to 20% were seen once. Separately, the same data were catalogued under a study of T cells expressing NK-cell markers.

The specimen was PBMCs. Receptor source: a woman in her late teens or twenties in good health.

V usage is TRBV20-1 and J usage is TRBJ1-1; D gene unclear. CDR3 length equals 11 residues. V lost 6 bases and J 3 bases, leaving 8 bases between the germline ends. CDR1 and CDR2 (germline): DFQATT, SNEGSKA (reference sequence). The CDR3 spells CSASDYTEAFF. The CDR3 nucleotides read TGCAGTGCATCCGACTACACTGAAGCTTTCTTT.

This clonotype has a handful of counts. V gene TRBV29-1 combines with J gene TRBJ1-1; no reliable D call. Germline values: CDR1 SQVTM, CDR2 ANQGSEA. The CDR3 loop spans 13 amino acids. V was pared by 2 bases and J by 0 bases, with 7 bases between. The CDR3 bases are TGCAGCGTTGAAACAGATTTGAACACTGAAGCTTTCTTT. Protein sequence: CSVETDLNTEAFF.

This clonotype was seen a few times. The V gene is TRBV4-3, the J gene TRBJ1-3; D is undetermined. The CDR3 loop spans 15 amino acids. V shed 4 bases and J shed 0 bases, with 10 bases lying between them. Germline CDR1 is LGHNA and CDR2 is YSLEER. In DNA, the CDR3 is TGCGCCAGCAGCCCTTCTCGGTTCTCTGGAAACACCATATATTTT. It translates to CASSPSRFSGNTIYF.

This clonotype was found a few times. The CDR3 DNA is TGCAGTGCTAGGATCCGCGGACTAGCGGGAGACCAGTACTTC. Amino acid sequence: CSARIRGLAGDQYF. This chain connects TRBV20-1 to TRBJ2-5; 13 nucleotides line up with TRBD2. There are 14 residues in the CDR3. Trimming at V came to 3 bases and at J to 10 bases, leaving 8 bases not matched to a gene. Germline loops: CDR1 DFQATT, CDR2 SNEGSKA (reference sequence).

The V call is TRBV7-9, the J call TRBJ1-6; D is undetermined. The ends were cut back, 1 base at V and 9 bases at J, with 7 bases in the middle. This CDR3 is 13 amino acids long. Germline V gene lookup returns CDR1 SEHNR and CDR2 FQNEAQ (reference sequence). The CDR3 DNA is TGTGCCAGCAGCTTAGAGTCGGGTTCACCCCTCCACTTT. Amino acid sequence: CASSLESGSPLHF.

This chain links TRBV20-1 with TRBJ2-2; 8 positions agree with TRBD1. The germline V gene encodes CDR1 DFQATT and CDR2 SNEGSKA (reference sequence). The CDR3 has 16 residues. V shed 3 bases, J shed 1 base, and the junction held 7 bases outside the gene matches. The CDR3 protein is CSASRPDRGNTGELFF. CDR3 nucleotides: TGCAGTGCTAGTCGTCCAGACAGGGGGAACACCGGGGAGCTGTTTTTT.

The gene calls are TRBV5-4 and TRBJ2-7; D possibly matches TRBD1 or TRBD2 (5 bases each). The CDR3 has 12 amino acids. The germline gives CDR1 SGHNT, CDR2 YYREEE (reference sequence). The V gene lost 4 bases and the J gene lost 4 bases, with 9 bases spanning the gap. CDR3 DNA: TGTGCCAGCAGCAGGGACGAGTACGAGCAGTACTTC. Encoded protein: CASSRDEYEQYF.

V is TRBV6-5 and J is TRBJ2-2; 8 nucleotides agree with TRBD2. Germline trimming cut 2 bases from V and 4 bases from J; bases unmatched to any gene: 3. Germline lookup yields CDR1 MNHEY and CDR2 SVGAGI. The CDR3 has 15 amino acids. CDR3 nucleotides: TGTGCCAGCAGTTACACAAGCGGGAGCACCGGGGAGCTGTTTTTT. It specifies CASSYTSGSTGELFF.

The chain carries TRBV20-1 and TRBJ2-7, with 8 bases lining up with TRBD2. The germline gives CDR1 DFQATT, CDR2 SNEGSKA (reference sequence). Trimming at V came to 5 bases and at J to 6 bases, leaving 3 bases not matched to a gene. The CDR3 runs to 11 residues. The CDR3 loop is CSASAGGEQYF. CDR3 nucleotide sequence: TGCAGTGCTTCCGCGGGAGGCGAGCAGTACTTC.

The chain recombines TRBV2 with TRBJ2-2; 8 positions match TRBD1. Germline values: CDR1 SNHLY, CDR2 FYNNEI. J lost 0 bases, V lost 6 bases, and 3 bases had no gene match. The CDR3 is made up of 15 amino acids. CDR3 sequence: CASRMGQANTGELFF. Here the CDR3 DNA reads TGTGCCAGCAGGATGGGACAGGCGAACACCGGGGAGCTGTTTTTT.

This sequence joins TRBV4-2 and TRBJ2-1; 7 positions agree with TRBD2. The CDR3 length is 16 residues. Germline V CDR1 and CDR2: LGHNA, YNFKEQ. With V trimmed by 1 base and J by 0 bases, 3 bases remained unmatched. CDR3 sequence: CASSQAGGSSYNEQFF. DNA for the CDR3: TGTGCCAGCAGCCAAGCGGGAGGTAGCTCCTACAATGAGCAGTTCTTC.

This rearrangement joins TRBV4-3 to TRBJ2-7, with a weak D call TRBD1 (6 bases). The CDR3 sequence is 15 residues long. Germline V gene lookup returns CDR1 LGHNA and CDR2 YSLEER. V dropped 3 bases and J dropped 2 bases, with 14 bases sitting between them. The CDR3 is CASSHRETGPYEQYF. The CDR3 nucleotides read TGCGCCAGCAGCCATCGCGAGACAGGACCCTACGAGCAGTACTTC.

The V and J genes are TRBV5-1 and TRBJ2-3; D possibly corresponds to TRBD2 (5 bases). Trimming removed 0 bases from V and 4 bases from J, with 9 bases in between. The CDR3 covers 14 residues. From germline, CDR1 is SGHRS and CDR2 YFSETQ. The CDR3: CASSLAGSSDTQYF. The CDR3 nucleotides are TGCGCCAGCAGCTTGGCGGGGAGTTCAGATACGCAGTATTTT.